This T cell receptor beta chain was observed in a study of cytomegalovirus exposure and HLA in healthy donors. The study, taken as a whole, reports: According to the study, 150 to 200 TCR beta chains were cytomegalovirus-associated.

Concerning this clone: Its antigen is as yet unknown.

At sampling all donors were nominally healthy, likely with unrecorded immune exposures. V shed 3 bases and J 5 bases; nucleotides not matched to a gene: 10. Germline loops: CDR1 MGHRA, CDR2 YSYEKL. The CDR3 runs 17 residues. Researchers ran the PCR with 60 Vbeta and 13 Jbeta primers. Some clones are missing from TCRdb's copy, which holds only in-frame ones; the method was immunoSEQ multiplex PCR. In the table there are 90,000 or so clones, 60% to 80% of which are singletons. This clonotype was sampled from a boy aged 5 to 17 in good health and CMV-seronegative. Sequencing input: PBMCs. The chain uses TRBV4-1 and TRBJ2-1, with 10 bases identical to TRBD2. CDR3 bases: TGCGCCAGCAGCCATGTTACCAGCGGGGGGGCCCACAATGAGCAGTTCTTC. It codes for CASSHVTSGGAHNEQFF.